This T cell receptor (beta chain) was captured by sequencing in a study of shared clonotypes between healthy human individuals. CD45RA+ naive and CD45RA-negative memory subsets were separated from CD4+ cells. CDR1 SGHAT and CDR2 FQNNGV come from the germline V gene. The CDR3 is 16 amino acids. The ends were cut back, 4 bases at V and 6 bases at J, with 19 bases in the middle. Worth noting for this clone: What it recognizes is unknown.

Clones were read by immunoSEQ multiplex PCR, and TCRdb kept only the in-frame ones, dropping some. The table includes about 1.5 million clones, 96% detected once. Study-wide findings and caveats: The represented genetic and exposure-history diversity was limited by the small number of donors. Rarefaction curves obtained for sorted subsets showed sequencing incomplete despite large depth. Non-shared clonotypes had lower generation probabilities than clonotypes shared by all four sorted-subset donors.

This TCR was sampled from a man aged 25-40 years in good health. The chain carries TRBV11-2 and TRBJ2-1; tentatively, D is TRBD2 (5 bases). The material sequenced was naive CD4+ T cells sorted from blood. Subset specified: CD45RA+ positively selected. CDR3 DNA sequence: TGTGCCAGCAGCTCAATAAAAGCGGACCACTTCAATGAGCAGTTCTTC. Translated, it gives CASSSIKADHFNEQFF.